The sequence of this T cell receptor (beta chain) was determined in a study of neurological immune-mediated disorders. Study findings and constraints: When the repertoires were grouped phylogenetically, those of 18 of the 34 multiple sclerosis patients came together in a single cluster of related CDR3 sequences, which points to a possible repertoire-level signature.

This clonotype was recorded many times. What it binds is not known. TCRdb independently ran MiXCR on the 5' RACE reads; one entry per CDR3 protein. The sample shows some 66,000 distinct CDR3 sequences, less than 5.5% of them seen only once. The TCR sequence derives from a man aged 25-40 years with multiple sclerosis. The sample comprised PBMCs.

The CDR3 DNA follows: TGCAGCGTTGAATGGCGGGACCGCCTATTTTACAATGAGCAGTTCTTC. Translated: CSVEWRDRLFYNEQFF. The chain is built from TRBV29-1 and TRBJ2-1, with D tentatively TRBD2 (6 bases). The germline V and J ends were trimmed by 2 bases and 4 bases, with 18 bases remaining between them. CDR1 and CDR2 (germline): SQVTM, ANQGSEA. This CDR3 comprises 16 residues.